This T cell receptor (beta chain) derives from a study of cytomegalovirus exposure and HLA in healthy donors. Background on the study: In a later analysis, the 90 to 150 validation repertoires were reported to have used the same platform as the roughly 600 first-cohort repertoires. Study-level points and caveats: Reports indicated that the classifier achieved high specificity and sensitivity in diagnosing cytomegalovirus status.

The donors were members of the approximately 120-subject validation cohort (separate from the approximately 670-subject first cohort). Trimming removed 8 bases from V and 2 bases from J; junction bases left unmatched: 11. Germline V gene sequence: CDR1 LNHDA, CDR2 SQIVND (reference sequence). There are 15 residues in the CDR3. Note on this clone: Its cognate antigen is unknown.

Repertoires were generated with immunoSEQ multiplex PCR, while TCRdb's copy carries only in-frame clones and drops some. The profile covers 150,000 to 250,000 clones, with about 81% appearing a single time and roughly 1.2% taken by the ten largest. This TCR derives from a woman aged 25 to 39 in good health and CMV-seronegative. Sequencing was carried out using PBMCs. The rearrangement joins TRBV19 to TRBJ2-7; 8 positions match TRBD2. The CDR3 loop is CASAEERGLTYEQYF. The CDR3 region has the DNA TGTGCCAGTGCCGAGGAGCGGGGGCTTACCTACGAGCAGTACTTC.